This is a list of T cell receptor beta chains from one sample in a study of CD8+ T cells in alopecia areata. The method was immunoSEQ multiplex PCR; TCRdb's version includes in-frame clones alone and lacks a portion of them. The data hold about 100,000 clones, with roughly 89% observed a single time. Sequenced material: CD8+ T cells sorted from blood, taken at week 24, from a patient treated with tofacitinib. The receptors were gathered from a human donor with alopecia areata. Each CDR3 is given with its conserved first and last residue.

V	J	CDR3
TRBV29-1	TRBJ2-7	CSVVTGSRGEQYF
TRBV2	TRBJ1-4	CASSPGEVTNEKLFF
TRBV7-2	TRBJ2-7	CASSLWGGLNEQYF
TRBV5-1	TRBJ2-5	CASSLDAGETQYF
TRBV30	TRBJ2-3	CAWTGAGARTDTQYF
TRBV27	TRBJ2-6	CASTLLSPGANVLTF
TRBV5-4	TRBJ2-7	CASSLSDSTYEQYF
TRBV7-2	TRBJ2-7	CASSSGGGQYF
TRBV7-9	TRBJ2-7	CASSGSYEQYF
TRBV5-4	TRBJ2-3	CASSKGLAGARDTQYF
TRBV4-3	TRBJ1-2	CASSQDAGQSTNYGYTF
TRBV4-3	TRBJ1-2	CASSQDPKNRGYTF
TRBV7-2	TRBJ2-7	CASSASGGLWEQYF
TRBV5-6	TRBJ2-3	CASSFSTSGGADTQYF
TRBV7-2	TRBJ2-2	CASSLTLPPGTGHTGELFF
TRBV9	TRBJ2-5	CASSAPVGGLQETQYF
TRBV6-5	TRBJ2-7	CASSYSSGEGSEQYF
TRBV27	TRBJ2-5	CASSLYGGLETQYF
TRBV30	TRBJ2-2	CAWSVGNTGELFF
TRBV7-8	TRBJ2-5	CASSLVAGRFVYQETQYF
TRBV7-2	TRBJ1-3	CASSHWTPGNTIYF
TRBV30	TRBJ2-7	CAWTAGGGGSYEQYF
TRBV20-1	TRBJ2-7	CSARPEYEQYF
TRBV7-2	TRBJ1-1	CASSLGMTEAFF
TRBV27	TRBJ2-7	CASTRLGNF
TRBV29-1	TRBJ2-1	CSVWDRGNEQFF
TRBV7-9	TRBJ1-2	CASSPDRNYGYTF
TRBV4-1	TRBJ2-1	CASSQEGLAWDEQFF
TRBV29-1	TRBJ2-5	CSVVPSGGEETQYF
TRBV7-9	TRBJ1-5	CASSQGDYQPQHF
TRBV4-1	TRBJ2-7	CASSQGQGNYEQYF
TRBV27	TRBJ2-7	CASSLGGSAYEQYF
TRBV29-1	TRBJ2-3	CSVEDRGGITDTQYF
TRBV6-5	TRBJ2-5	CASSYRETQYF
TRBV7-9	TRBJ2-3	CASSSRDQPRDTQYF
TRBV19	TRBJ2-5	CASSMQRNYQETQYF
TRBV6-5	TRBJ1-1	CASSYWGQTNTEAFF
TRBV7-9	TRBJ2-1	CATRWGQNSYNEQFF
TRBV25-1	TRBJ2-5	CASSSLAGGRYLQETQYF
TRBV4-3	TRBJ2-5	CASSQDSGPRETQYF
TRBV4-2	TRBJ2-7	CASSQETSGTPTYEQYF
TRBV29-1	TRBJ1-2	CSVVQGDGYTF
TRBV29-1	TRBJ2-7	CSVLTQGAEQYF
TRBV2	TRBJ2-5	CASSELWTSSQETQYF
TRBV19	TRBJ1-1	CASQRTANTEAFF
TRBV7-9	TRBJ1-5	CASSLGNSNQPQHF
TRBV14	TRBJ2-7	CASSQDYWGYEQYF